This paragraph covers one T cell receptor beta chain sequence. As yet, its antigen is unknown. This CDR3 is 12 amino acids long. Trimming took off 3 bases at V and 8 bases at J, with 9 bases between the two ends. Germline V CDR1 and CDR2: SGHDT, YYEEEE. The data originate from a study of cytomegalovirus exposure and HLA in healthy donors. 13 Jbeta primers and 60 Vbeta primers were used for the PCR. Data came from immunoSEQ multiplex PCR; TCRdb stores just in-frame clones and leaves some out. The data show under 250,000 clones, about 72% seen once. Regarding the study as a whole: Cytomegalovirus-associated TCR beta chains were listed, numbering approximately 150.

Sequences were obtained from PBMCs. This sequence originates from a male donor in good health and CMV-seronegative. The rearrangement joins TRBV5-6 to TRBJ1-5, with TRBD1 as a possible D gene (6 bases). CDR3 loop: CASSSGVKPQHF. CDR3 nucleotide sequence: TGTGCCAGCAGCTCAGGGGTGAAGCCCCAGCATTTT.